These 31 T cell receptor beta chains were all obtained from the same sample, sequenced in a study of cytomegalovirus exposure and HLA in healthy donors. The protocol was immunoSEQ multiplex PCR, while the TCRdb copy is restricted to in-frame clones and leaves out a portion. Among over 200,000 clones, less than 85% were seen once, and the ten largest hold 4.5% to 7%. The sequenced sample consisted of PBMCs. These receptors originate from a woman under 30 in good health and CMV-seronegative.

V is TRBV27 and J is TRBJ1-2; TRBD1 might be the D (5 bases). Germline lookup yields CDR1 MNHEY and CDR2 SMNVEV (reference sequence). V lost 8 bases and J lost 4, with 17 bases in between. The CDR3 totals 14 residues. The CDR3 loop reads CASRKGVAVYGYTF. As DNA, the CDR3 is TGTGCCAGCCGAAAAGGGGTAGCAGTCTATGGCTACACCTTC.

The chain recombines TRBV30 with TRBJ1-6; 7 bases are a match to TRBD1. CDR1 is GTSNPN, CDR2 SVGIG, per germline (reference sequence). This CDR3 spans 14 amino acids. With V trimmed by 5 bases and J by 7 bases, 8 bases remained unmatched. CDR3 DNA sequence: TGTGCCTGGTTACCGGGACAGAGGAATTCACCCCTCCACTTT. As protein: CAWLPGQRNSPLHF.

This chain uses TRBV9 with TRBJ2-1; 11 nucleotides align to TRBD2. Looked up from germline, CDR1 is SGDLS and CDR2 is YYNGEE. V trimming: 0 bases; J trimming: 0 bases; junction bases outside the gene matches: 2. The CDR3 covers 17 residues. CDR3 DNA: TGTGCCAGCAGCGTAGTAGGGACTAGCGGCTCCTACAATGAGCAGTTCTTC. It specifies CASSVVGTSGSYNEQFF.

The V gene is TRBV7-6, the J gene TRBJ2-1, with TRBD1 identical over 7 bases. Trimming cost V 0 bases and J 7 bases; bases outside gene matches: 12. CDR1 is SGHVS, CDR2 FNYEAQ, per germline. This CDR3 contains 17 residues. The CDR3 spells CASSLADPGQYENEQFF. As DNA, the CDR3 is TGTGCCAGCAGCTTAGCTGACCCGGGACAGTACGAGAATGAGCAGTTCTTC.

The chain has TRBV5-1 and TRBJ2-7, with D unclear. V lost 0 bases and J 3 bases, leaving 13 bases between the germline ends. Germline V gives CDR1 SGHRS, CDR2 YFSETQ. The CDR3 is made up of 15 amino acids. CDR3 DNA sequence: TGCGCCAGCAGCTTGGCCGGCTTAGAGAACTACGAGCAGTACTTC. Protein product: CASSLAGLENYEQYF. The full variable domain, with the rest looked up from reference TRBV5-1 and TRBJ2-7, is KAGVTQTPRYLIKTRGQQVTLSCSPISGHRSVSWYQQTPGQGLQFLFEYFSETQRNKGNFPGRFSGRQFSNSRSEMNVSTLELGDSALYLCASSLAGLENYEQYFGPGTRLTVT.

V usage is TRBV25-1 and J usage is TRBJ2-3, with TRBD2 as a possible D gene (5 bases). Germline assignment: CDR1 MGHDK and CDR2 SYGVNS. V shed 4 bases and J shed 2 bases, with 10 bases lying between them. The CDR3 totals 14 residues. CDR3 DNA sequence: TGTGCCAGCAGTGCCGCGGGCCCCACAGATACGCAGTATTTT. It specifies CASSAAGPTDTQYF. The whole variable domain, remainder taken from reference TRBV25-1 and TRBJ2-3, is EADIYQTPRYLVIGTGKKITLECSQTMGHDKMYWYQQDPGMELHLIHYSYGVNSTEKGDLSSESTVSRIRTEHFPLTLESARPSHTSQYLCASSAAGPTDTQYFGPGTRLTVL.

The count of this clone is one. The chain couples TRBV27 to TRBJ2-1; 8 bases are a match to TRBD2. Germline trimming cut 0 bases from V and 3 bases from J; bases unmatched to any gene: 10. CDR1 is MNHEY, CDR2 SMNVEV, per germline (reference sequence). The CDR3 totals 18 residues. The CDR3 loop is CASSLSKLSAGGYNEQFF. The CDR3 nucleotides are TGTGCCAGCAGTTTATCGAAGCTATCGGCGGGAGGCTACAATGAGCAGTTCTTC.

CDR3 residues: CASSFGTANVLTF. CDR3 coding DNA: TGTGCCAGCAGTTTTGGGACAGCCAACGTCCTGACTTTC. This sequence joins TRBV27 and TRBJ2-6; possible D gene TRBD1, 6 bases. Trimming removed 3 bases at V and 7 bases at J, with 7 bases between. The V gene's germline CDR1 is MNHEY and CDR2 SMNVEV (reference sequence). This CDR3 is built from 13 residues.

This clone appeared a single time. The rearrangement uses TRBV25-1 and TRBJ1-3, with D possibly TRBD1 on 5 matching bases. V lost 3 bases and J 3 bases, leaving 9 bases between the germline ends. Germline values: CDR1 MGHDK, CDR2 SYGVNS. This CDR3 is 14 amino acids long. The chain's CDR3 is CASSEGTFGNTIYF. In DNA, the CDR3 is TGTGCCAGCAGTGAGGGGACTTTTGGAAACACCATATATTTT.

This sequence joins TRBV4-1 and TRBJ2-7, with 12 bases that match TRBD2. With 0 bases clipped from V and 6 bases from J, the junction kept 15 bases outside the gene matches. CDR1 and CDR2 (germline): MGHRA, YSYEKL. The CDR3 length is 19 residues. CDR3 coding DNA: TGCGCCAGCAGCCAAGAGGGCGGACTAGCGGGACCCCGGCGGGCCGAGCAGTACTTC. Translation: CASSQEGGLAGPRRAEQYF.

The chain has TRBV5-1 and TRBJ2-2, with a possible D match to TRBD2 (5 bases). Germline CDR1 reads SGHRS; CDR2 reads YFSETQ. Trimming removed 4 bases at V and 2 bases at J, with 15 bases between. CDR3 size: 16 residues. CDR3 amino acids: CASSPPGRINTGELFF. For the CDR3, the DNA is TGCGCCAGCAGCCCGCCGGGAAGAATTAACACCGGGGAGCTGTTTTTT. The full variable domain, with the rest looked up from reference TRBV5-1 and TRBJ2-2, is KAGVTQTPRYLIKTRGQQVTLSCSPISGHRSVSWYQQTPGQGLQFLFEYFSETQRNKGNFPGRFSGRQFSNSRSEMNVSTLELGDSALYLCASSPPGRINTGELFFGEGSRLTVL.

CDR3 protein: CASSPGREDRGYNEQFF. In DNA form, the CDR3 reads TGCGCCAGCAGCCCGGGTCGAGAGGACAGGGGCTACAATGAGCAGTTCTTC. The chain joins TRBV5-1 to TRBJ2-1, with 9 bases fitting TRBD1. Trimming took 4 bases from V and 3 from J; bases not matched to a gene: 11. CDR3 length: 17 residues. Germline-derived CDR1 and CDR2 are SGHRS and YFSETQ.

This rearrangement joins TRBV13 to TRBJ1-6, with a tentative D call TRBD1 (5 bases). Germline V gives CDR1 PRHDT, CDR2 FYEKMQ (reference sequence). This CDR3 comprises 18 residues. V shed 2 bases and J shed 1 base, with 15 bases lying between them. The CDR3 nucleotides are TGTGCCAGCAGCTTAACCACCGGGGGGGTTTCCTATAATTCACCCCTCCACTTT. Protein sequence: CASSLTTGGVSYNSPLHF.

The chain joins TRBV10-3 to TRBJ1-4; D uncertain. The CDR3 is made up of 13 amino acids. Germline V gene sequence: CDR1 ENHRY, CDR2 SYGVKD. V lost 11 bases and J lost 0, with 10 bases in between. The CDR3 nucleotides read TGTGCCTCCACTCCTGCAACTAATGAAAAACTGTTTTTT. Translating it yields CASTPATNEKLFF.

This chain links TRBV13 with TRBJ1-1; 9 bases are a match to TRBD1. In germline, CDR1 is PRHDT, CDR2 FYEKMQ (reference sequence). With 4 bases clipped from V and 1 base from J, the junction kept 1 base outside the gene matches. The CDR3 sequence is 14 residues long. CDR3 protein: CASSSDRGNTEAFF. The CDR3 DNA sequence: TGTGCCAGCAGCTCGGACAGGGGGAACACTGAAGCTTTCTTT. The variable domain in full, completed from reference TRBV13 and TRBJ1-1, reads AAGVIQSPRHLIKEKRETATLKCYPIPRHDTVYWYQQGPGQDPQFLISFYEKMQSDKGSIPDRFSAQQFSDYHSELNMSSLELGDSALYFCASSSDRGNTEAFFGQGTRLTVV.

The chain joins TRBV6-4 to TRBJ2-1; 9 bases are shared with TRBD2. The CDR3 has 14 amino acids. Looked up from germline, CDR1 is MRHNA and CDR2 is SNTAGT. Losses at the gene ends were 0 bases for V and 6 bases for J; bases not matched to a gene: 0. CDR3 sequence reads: CASSDSSGSNEQFF. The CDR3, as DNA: TGTGCCAGCAGTGACTCTAGCGGGAGCAATGAGCAGTTCTTC.

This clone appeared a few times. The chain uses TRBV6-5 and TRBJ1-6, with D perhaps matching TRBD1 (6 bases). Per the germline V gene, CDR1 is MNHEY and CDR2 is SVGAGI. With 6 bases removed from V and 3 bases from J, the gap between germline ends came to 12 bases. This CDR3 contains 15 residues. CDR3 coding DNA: TGTGCCAGCAGACCGGACAGCCTCTATAATTCACCCCTCCACTTT. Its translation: CASRPDSLYNSPLHF.

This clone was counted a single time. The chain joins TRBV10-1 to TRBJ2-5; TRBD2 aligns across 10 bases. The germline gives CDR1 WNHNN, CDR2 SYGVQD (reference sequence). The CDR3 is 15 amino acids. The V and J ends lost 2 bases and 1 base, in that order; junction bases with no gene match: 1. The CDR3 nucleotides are TGCGCCAGCAGTGAGACTAGCGGGACCCAAGAGACCCAGTACTTC. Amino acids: CASSETSGTQETQYF.

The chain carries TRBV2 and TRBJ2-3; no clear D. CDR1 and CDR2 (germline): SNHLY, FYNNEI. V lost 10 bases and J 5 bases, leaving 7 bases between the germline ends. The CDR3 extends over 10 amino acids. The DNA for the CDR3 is TGTGCCACGGAACAAGATACGCAGTATTTT. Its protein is CATEQDTQYF.

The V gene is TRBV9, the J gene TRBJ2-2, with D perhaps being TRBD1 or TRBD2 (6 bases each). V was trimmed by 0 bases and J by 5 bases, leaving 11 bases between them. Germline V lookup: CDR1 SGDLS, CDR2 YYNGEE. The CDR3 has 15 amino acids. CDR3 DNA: TGTGCCAGCAGCGTAGGAGGGGGGAGTACCGGGGAGCTGTTTTTT. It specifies CASSVGGGSTGELFF. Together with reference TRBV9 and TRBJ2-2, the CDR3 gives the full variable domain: DSGVTQTPKHLITATGQRVTLRCSPRSGDLSVYWYQQSLDQGLQFLIQYYNGEERAKGNILERFSAQQFPDLHSELNLSSLELGDSALYFCASSVGGGSTGELFFGEGSRLTVL.

As DNA, the CDR3 is TGTGCCAGCTCACCTGAACAGGGAGTTGGCTACACCTTC. Protein product: CASSPEQGVGYTF. This chain joins TRBV18 and TRBJ1-2; TRBD1 is a possible D gene (6 bases). V was clipped by 3 bases and J by 7 bases, with 12 bases between them. The CDR3 is 13 residues long. CDR1 and CDR2 (germline): KGHSH, LQKENI.

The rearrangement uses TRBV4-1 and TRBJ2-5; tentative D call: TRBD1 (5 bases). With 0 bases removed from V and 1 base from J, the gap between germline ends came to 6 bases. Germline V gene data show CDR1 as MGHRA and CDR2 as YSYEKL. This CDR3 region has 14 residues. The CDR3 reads CASSQETGQETQYF. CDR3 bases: TGCGCCAGCAGCCAAGAAACAGGCCAAGAGACCCAGTACTTC.

CDR3 region: CASSDGPETNEKLFF. Written as DNA, the CDR3 is TGTGCCAGCAGCGACGGCCCGGAGACGAATGAAAAACTGTTTTTT. The chain is built from TRBV9 and TRBJ1-4; D is ambiguous. Trimming left V 3 bases short and J 5 bases short, with 14 bases between. The CDR3 consists of 15 residues. Germline values: CDR1 SGDLS, CDR2 YYNGEE.

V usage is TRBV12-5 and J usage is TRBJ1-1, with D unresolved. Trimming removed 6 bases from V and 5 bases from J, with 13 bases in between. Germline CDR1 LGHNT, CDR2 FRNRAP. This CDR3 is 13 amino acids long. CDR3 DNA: TGTGCTAGTGGCGTAAGGTTCCAGACTGAAGCTTTCTTT. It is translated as CASGVRFQTEAFF.

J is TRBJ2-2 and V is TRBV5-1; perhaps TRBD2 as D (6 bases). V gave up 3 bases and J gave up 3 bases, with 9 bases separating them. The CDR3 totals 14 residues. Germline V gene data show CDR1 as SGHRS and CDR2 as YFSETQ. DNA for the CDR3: TGCGCCAGCAGCTACGGGACTTACACCGGGGAGCTGTTTTTT. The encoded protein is CASSYGTYTGELFF. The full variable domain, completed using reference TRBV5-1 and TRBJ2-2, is KAGVTQTPRYLIKTRGQQVTLSCSPISGHRSVSWYQQTPGQGLQFLFEYFSETQRNKGNFPGRFSGRQFSNSRSEMNVSTLELGDSALYLCASSYGTYTGELFFGEGSRLTVL.

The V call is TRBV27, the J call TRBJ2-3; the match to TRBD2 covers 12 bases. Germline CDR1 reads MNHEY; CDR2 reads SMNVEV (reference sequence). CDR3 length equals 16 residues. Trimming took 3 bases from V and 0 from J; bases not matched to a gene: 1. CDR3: CASSFGLAGSTDTQYF. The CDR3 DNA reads TGTGCCAGCAGTTTCGGACTAGCGGGAAGCACAGATACGCAGTATTTT.

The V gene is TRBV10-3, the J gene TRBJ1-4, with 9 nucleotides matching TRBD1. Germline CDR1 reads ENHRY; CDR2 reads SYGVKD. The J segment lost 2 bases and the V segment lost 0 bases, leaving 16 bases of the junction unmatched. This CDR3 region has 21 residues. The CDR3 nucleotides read TGTGCCATCAGTGAGTCGATCGTGCCGGGACAGGGAGGCGGCACTAATGAAAAACTGTTTTTT. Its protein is CAISESIVPGQGGGTNEKLFF.

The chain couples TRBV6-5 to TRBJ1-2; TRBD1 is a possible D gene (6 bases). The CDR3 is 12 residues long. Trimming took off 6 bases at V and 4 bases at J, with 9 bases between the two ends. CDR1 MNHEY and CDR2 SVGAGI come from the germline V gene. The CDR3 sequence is CASSLQGYGYTF. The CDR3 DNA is TGTGCCAGCAGCCTACAGGGCTATGGCTACACCTTC.

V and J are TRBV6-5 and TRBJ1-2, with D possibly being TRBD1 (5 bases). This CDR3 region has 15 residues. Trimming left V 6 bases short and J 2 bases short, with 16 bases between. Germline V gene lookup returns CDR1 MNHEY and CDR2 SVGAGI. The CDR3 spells CASRRLGDGNYGYTF. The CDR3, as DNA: TGTGCCAGCAGGCGCTTGGGGGACGGGAACTATGGCTACACCTTC.

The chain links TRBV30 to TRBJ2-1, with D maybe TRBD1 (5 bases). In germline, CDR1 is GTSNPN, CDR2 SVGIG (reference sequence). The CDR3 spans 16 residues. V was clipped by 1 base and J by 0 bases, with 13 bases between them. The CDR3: CAWSAGHASSYNEQFF. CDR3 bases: TGTGCCTGGAGTGCCGGACACGCGAGCTCCTACAATGAGCAGTTCTTC. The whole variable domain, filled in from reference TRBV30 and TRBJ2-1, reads SQTIHQWPATLVQPVGSPLSLECTVEGTSNPNLYWYRQAAGRGLQLLFYSVGIGQISSEVPQNLSASRPQDRQFILSSKKLLLSDSGFYLCAWSAGHASSYNEQFFGPGTRLTVL.

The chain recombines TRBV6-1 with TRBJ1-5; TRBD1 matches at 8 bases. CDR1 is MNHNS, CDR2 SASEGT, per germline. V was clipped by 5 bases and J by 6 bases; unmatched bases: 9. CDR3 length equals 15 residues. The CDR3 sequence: CASSTGGNWFQPQHF. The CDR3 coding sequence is TGTGCCAGCAGTACAGGGGGAAATTGGTTTCAGCCCCAGCATTTT.